This T cell receptor (beta chain) was recorded in a study of shared clonotypes between healthy human individuals. Study-wide results and limits: As a rule, naive subsets had a larger estimated richness than memory subsets. Blood alone was sampled, and tissue repertoires likely differ. Relative to their counterparts shared across all four donors, non-shared clonotypes exhibited diminished generation probabilities. Sequencing depth was a factor that was expected to affect clonotype sharing among donors.

A remark on this clone: The antigen is undetermined.

The data were produced by immunoSEQ multiplex PCR, yet TCRdb's version contains in-frame clones alone and is incomplete. The table records about 1 million clones, about 80% of them present only once. The CDR3 is 14 amino acids. V trimming: 4 bases; J trimming: 4 bases; junction bases outside the gene matches: 4. Germline V gene data show CDR1 as SGHDT and CDR2 as YYEEEE. Sequences were obtained from memory CD4+ T cells from PBMCs. Sample subset: CD45RA-negative fraction. The chain is built from TRBV5-6 and TRBJ1-3, with 8 bases fitting TRBD1. This clonotype was sampled from a man aged 18 to 29 in good health. Some clones in this sample may be carry-over from other donors' samples. CDR3 sequence (DNA): TGTGCCAGCAGCGAGACAGGGGCCGGAAACACCATATATTTT. It translates to CASSETGAGNTIYF.